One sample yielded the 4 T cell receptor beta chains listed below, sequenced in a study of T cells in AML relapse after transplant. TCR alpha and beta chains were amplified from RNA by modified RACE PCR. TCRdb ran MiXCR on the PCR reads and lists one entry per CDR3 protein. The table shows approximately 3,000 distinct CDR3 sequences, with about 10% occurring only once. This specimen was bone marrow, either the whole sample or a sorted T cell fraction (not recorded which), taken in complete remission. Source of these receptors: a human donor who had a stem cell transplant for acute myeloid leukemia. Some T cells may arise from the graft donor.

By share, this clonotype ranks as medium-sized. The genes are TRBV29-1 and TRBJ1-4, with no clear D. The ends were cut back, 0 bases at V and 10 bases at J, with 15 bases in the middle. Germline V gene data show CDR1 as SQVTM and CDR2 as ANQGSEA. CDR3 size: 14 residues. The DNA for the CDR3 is TGCAGCGTTGAAGATCCCCCCAGACCCGGAAAACTGTTTTTT. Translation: CSVEDPPRPGKLFF.

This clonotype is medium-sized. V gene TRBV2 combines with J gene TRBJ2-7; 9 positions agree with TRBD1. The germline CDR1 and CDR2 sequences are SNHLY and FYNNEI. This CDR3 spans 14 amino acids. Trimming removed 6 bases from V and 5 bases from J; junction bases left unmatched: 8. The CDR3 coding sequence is TGTGCCAGCAGCCCAAGACAGGGGGTACACGAGCAGTACTTC. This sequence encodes CASSPRQGVHEQYF.

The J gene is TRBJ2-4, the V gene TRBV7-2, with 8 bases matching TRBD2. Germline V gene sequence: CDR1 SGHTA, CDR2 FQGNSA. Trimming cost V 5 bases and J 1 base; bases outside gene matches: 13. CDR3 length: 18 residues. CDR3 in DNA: TGTGCCAGCAGCCCACAGACTAGCGAGGGCTGGGCCAAAAACATTCAGTACTTC. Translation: CASSPQTSEGWAKNIQYF.

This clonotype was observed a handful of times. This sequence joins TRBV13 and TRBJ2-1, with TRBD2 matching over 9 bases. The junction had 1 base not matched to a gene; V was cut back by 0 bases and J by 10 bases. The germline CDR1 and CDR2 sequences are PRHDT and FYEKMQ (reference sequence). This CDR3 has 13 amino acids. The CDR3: CASSLGAGGEQFF. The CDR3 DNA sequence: TGTGCCAGCAGCTTAGGTGCGGGGGGGGAGCAGTTCTTC.